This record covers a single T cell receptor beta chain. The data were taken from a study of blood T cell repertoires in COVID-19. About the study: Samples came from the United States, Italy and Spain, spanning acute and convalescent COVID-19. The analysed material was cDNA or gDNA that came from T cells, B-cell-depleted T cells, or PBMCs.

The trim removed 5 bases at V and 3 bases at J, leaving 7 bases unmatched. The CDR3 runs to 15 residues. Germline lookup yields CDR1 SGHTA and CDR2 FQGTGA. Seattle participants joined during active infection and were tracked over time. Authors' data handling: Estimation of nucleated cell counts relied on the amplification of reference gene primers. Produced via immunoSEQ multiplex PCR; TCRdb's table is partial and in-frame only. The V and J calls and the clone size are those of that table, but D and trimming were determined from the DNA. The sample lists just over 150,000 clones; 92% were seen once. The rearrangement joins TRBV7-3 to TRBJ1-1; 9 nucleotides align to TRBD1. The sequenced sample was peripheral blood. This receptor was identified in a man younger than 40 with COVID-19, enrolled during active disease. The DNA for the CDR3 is TGTGCCAGCAGCAAAACAGGGGGCGCGGACACTGAAGCTTTCTTT. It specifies CASSKTGGADTEAFF.